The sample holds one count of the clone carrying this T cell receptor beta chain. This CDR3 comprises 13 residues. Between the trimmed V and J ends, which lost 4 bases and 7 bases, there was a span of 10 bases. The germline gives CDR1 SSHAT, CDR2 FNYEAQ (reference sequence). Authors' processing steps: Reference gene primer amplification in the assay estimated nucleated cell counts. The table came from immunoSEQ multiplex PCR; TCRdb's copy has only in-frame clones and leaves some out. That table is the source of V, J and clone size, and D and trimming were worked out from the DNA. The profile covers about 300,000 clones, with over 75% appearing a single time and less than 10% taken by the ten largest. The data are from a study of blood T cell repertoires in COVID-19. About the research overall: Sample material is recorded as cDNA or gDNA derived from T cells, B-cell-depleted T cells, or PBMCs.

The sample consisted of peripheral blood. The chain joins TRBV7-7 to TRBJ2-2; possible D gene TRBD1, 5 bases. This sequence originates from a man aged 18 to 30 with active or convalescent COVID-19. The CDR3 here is CASSSGFGGELFF. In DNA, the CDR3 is TGTGCCAGCAGCTCAGGGTTTGGCGGGGAGCTGTTTTTT.